The present T cell receptor beta chain was sequenced within a study of blood T cell repertoires in COVID-19. Sequenced by immunoSEQ multiplex PCR; TCRdb stores in-frame clones only, minus some. The sample lists approximately 200,000 clones, 85% occurring once. This CDR3 region has 14 residues. V gave up 4 bases and J gave up 3 bases, with 14 bases separating them. CDR1 is SGDLS and CDR2 is YYNGEE in the germline V gene. Sequences were obtained from PBMCs or T cells enriched from blood (not recorded which). The source of this sequence is a man aged 40-55 years who had recovered from COVID-19. The chain couples TRBV9 to TRBJ2-7; the D gene is possibly TRBD2 (6 bases). The CDR3 loop is CASSLGGGSYEQYF. The CDR3 nucleotides read TGTGCCAGCAGCCTGGGGGGAGGAAGCTACGAGCAGTACTTC.